This TCR beta chain was profiled in a study of T-cell reconstitution after alpha-beta-depleted transplantation in children. Study conclusions and caveats: A year post-transplant, T-cell counts and diversity derived mostly from newly produced T cells. Expanded clones from the graft, numbering several hundred, reportedly supplied alpha-beta T cells about two months after transplant. There were some patients whose high TCRbeta diversity at day 60 came from surviving recipient T cells and thymic progenitors.

This clonotype was counted a few times. As yet, its antigen is unknown. TCRbeta library construction was performed incorporating unique molecular identifiers. From the PCR reads, TCRdb called clonotypes with MiXCR, one entry per CDR3 protein. The data show hundreds of thousands of distinct CDR3 sequences, 10% to 15% seen once. CDR3 length: 21 amino acids. Trimming pared 6 bases from V and 0 bases from J, leaving 33 bases between. The germline V gene has CDR1 MNHEY and CDR2 SVGEGT. The starting material was PBMCs, mostly from graft donor cells, obtained 360 days after TCRalphabeta/CD19-depleted stem cell transplant. The receptor's source is a male patient younger than 18 who had a stem cell transplant for acute myeloid leukemia, so the T cells may come from the graft donor. The V and J genes are TRBV6-2 or TRBV6-3 and TRBJ2-7; D possibly matches TRBD1 or TRBD2 (7 bases each). The CDR3 here is CASRGLGGVYGPTGVSYEQYF. The CDR3, as DNA: TGTGCCAGCAGGGGCTTGGGGGGGGTTTACGGCCCAACAGGGGTCTCCTACGAGCAGTACTTC.